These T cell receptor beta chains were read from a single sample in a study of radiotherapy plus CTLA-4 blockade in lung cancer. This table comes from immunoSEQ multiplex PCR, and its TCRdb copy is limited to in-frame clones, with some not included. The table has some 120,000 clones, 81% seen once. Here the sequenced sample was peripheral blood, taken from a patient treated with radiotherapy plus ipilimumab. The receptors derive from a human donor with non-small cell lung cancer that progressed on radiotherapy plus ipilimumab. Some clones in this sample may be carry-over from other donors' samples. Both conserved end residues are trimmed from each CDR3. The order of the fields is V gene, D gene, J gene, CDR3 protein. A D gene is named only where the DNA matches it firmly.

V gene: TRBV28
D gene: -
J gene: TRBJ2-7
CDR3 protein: ASSPGLQRLQY

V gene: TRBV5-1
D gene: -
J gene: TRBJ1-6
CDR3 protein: ASSLYGAENSPLH

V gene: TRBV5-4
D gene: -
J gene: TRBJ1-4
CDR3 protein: ASSLRGRGEKLF

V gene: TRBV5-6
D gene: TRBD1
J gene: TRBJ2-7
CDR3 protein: ASKGAKDEQY

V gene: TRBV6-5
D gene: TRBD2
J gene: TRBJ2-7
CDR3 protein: ASSYVVAGHYEQY

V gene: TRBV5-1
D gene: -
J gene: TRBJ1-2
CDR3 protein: ASSLESYSVRYT

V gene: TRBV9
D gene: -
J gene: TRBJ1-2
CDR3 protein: ASSAIAINYGYT

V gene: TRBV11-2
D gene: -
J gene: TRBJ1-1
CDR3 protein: ASSSTRTDTEAF

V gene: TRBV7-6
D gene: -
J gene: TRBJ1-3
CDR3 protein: ASSLASQGSGNTIY

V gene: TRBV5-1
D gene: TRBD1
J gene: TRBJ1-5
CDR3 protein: ASSLGTGGNQPQH

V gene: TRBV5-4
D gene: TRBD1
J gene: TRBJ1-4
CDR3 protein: ASSLSAGTGGEKLF

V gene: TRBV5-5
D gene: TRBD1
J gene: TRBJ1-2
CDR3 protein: ASTRGGSHYGYT

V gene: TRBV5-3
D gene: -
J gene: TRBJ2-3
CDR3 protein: ASPLARALPFSTDTQY

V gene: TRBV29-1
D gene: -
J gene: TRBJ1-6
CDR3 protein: SVGGGGNSPLH

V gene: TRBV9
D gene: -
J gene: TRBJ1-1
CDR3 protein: ASGVGPRVENTEAF

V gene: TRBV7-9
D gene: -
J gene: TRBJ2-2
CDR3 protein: ASSPRGMTNTGELF

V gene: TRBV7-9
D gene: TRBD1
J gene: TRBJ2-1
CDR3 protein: ASSLGPLGTGRDNEQF

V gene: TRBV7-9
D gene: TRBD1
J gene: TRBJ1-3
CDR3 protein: ASSRRGLSSGNTIY

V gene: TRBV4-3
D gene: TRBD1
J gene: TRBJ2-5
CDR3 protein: ASSQAGTGGETQY

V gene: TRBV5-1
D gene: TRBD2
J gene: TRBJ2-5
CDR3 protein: ASSLVAGGQETQY

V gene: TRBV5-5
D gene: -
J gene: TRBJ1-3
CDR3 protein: ASSLGPASGNTIY

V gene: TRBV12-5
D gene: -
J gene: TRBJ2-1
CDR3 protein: ASGLGTVSYNEQF

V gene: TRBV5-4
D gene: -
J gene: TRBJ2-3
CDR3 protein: ASSLAGPRSTDTQY